This entry lists 28 T cell receptor beta chains sequenced from one sample in a study of spatial heterogeneity in lung cancer. TCRdb re-called the 5' RACE reads through MiXCR, storing one row per CDR3 protein. The table includes about 94,000 distinct CDR3 sequences, 19% detected once. The time point was: blood at routine non-recurrence follow-up after resection. This sample comprised PBMCs, obtained at follow-up. The receptors derive from a male donor with early-stage non-small cell lung cancer.

This sequence joins TRBV30 and TRBJ2-1; D gene uncertain. CDR1 and CDR2 (germline): GTSNPN, SVGIG (reference sequence). CDR3 size: 15 residues. Trimming stripped 2 bases from V and 2 bases from J, with 13 bases between. The CDR3 DNA is TGTGCCTGGAGTTGGCAGGCCAACCCCTACAATGAGCAGTTCTTC. Its translation is CAWSWQANPYNEQFF.

This clonotype was seen at least ten times. The chain links TRBV24-1 to TRBJ2-1; 8 bases are shared with TRBD1. This CDR3 is 16 amino acids long. Per the germline V gene, CDR1 is KGHDR and CDR2 is SFDVKD. V gave up 0 bases and J gave up 7 bases; unmatched junction bases: 7. This CDR3 is CATSDLGQGLGNEQFF. The CDR3 coding sequence is TGTGCCACCAGTGATTTGGGACAGGGCTTGGGGAATGAGCAGTTCTTC.

This clonotype was counted only a few times. The J gene is TRBJ2-6, the V gene TRBV4-1; weak D call: TRBD1 (6 bases). V was shortened by 3 bases and J by 2 bases, with 20 bases between the two germline ends. This CDR3 is built from 19 residues. Germline V CDR1 and CDR2: MGHRA, YSYEKL. The CDR3 loop is CASSQGPDRRLTGANVLTF. Here the CDR3 DNA reads TGCGCCAGCAGCCAGGGGCCTGACAGGCGCTTGACTGGGGCCAACGTCCTGACTTTC.

This clonotype showed up just a few times. V and J are TRBV9 and TRBJ2-5, with 15 bases that match TRBD2. The CDR3 spans 20 residues. Germline V gives CDR1 SGDLS, CDR2 YYNGEE. J lost 1 base, V lost 4 bases, and 14 bases had no gene match. The CDR3 reads CASSFSSGTSGRTSQETQYF. Here the CDR3 DNA reads TGTGCCAGCAGCTTCAGTTCCGGGACTAGCGGGAGGACCTCCCAAGAGACCCAGTACTTC.

This clonotype was observed at least ten times. The CDR3 spells CASSGGTGGNSPLHF. CDR3 DNA sequence: TGTGCCAGCAGTGGAGGGACAGGGGGTAATTCACCCCTCCACTTT. The chain links TRBV9 to TRBJ1-6, with 11 positions matching TRBD1. In germline, CDR1 is SGDLS, CDR2 YYNGEE. The ends lost 5 bases at V and 6 bases at J; junction bases unmatched: 4. The CDR3 spans 15 residues.

This chain's CDR3 is CSARDPLRGSAKNIQYF. For the CDR3, the DNA is TGCAGTGCTAGAGATCCTCTCAGGGGTTCGGCCAAAAACATTCAGTACTTC. The chain recombines TRBV20-1 with TRBJ2-4; weak D call: TRBD1 (6 bases). The germline gives CDR1 DFQATT, CDR2 SNEGSKA (reference sequence). The CDR3 covers 17 residues. V dropped 0 bases and J dropped 1 base, with 16 bases sitting between them.

The gene calls are TRBV6-5 and TRBJ1-1; a weak D match, TRBD1 (5 bases). Germline CDR1 reads MNHEY; CDR2 reads SVGAGI. V lost 6 bases to trimming and J lost 4 bases, with 15 bases between them. The CDR3 is 14 amino acids. The DNA for the CDR3 is TGTGCCAGCAGCCCCGACAGTAGTTTCACTGAAGCTTTCTTT. Its translation: CASSPDSSFTEAFF.

A few counts support this clonotype. J is TRBJ2-7 and V is TRBV18; D remains ambiguous. V was cut by 2 bases and J by 7 bases, with 18 bases left in between. This CDR3 region has 15 residues. The germline V gene has CDR1 KGHSH and CDR2 LQKENI. DNA of the CDR3: TGTGCCAGCTCACCAGTTGGCGATATACTACGGGAGCAGTACGTC. This translates into CASSPVGDILREQYV.

This clonotype was seen at least ten times. The gene calls are TRBV5-1 and TRBJ1-4; TRBD1 matches at 9 bases. The CDR3 runs 15 residues. V gave up 0 bases and J gave up 8 bases; unmatched junction bases: 5. Germline V lookup: CDR1 SGHRS, CDR2 YFSETQ. The CDR3 sequence is CASSLEGQGYEKLFF. Here the CDR3 DNA reads TGCGCCAGCAGCTTGGAGGGACAGGGATACGAAAAACTGTTTTTT.

This clonotype was seen more than once but under ten times. The rearrangement uses TRBV28 and TRBJ2-5; D is unclear. Trimming stripped 3 bases from V and 8 bases from J, with 7 bases between. CDR1 MDHEN and CDR2 SYDVKM come from the germline V gene. This CDR3 is 11 amino acids long. CDR3 nucleotides: TGTGCCAGCAGTTTTAGTGGTACCCAGTACTTC. Protein product: CASSFSGTQYF.

The chain carries TRBV19 and TRBJ2-3; D unclear. This CDR3 region has 14 residues. V was shortened by 3 bases and J by 4 bases, with 11 bases between the two germline ends. Germline V gives CDR1 LNHDA, CDR2 SQIVND (reference sequence). The CDR3: CASSMVLNADTQYF. The CDR3 region has the DNA TGTGCCAGTAGTATGGTGCTAAACGCAGATACGCAGTATTTT. The variable domain in full, completed from reference TRBV19 and TRBJ2-3, reads DGGITQSPKYLFRKEGQNVTLSCEQNLNHDAMYWYRQDPGQGLRLIYYSQIVNDFQKGDIAEGYSVSREKKESFPLTVTSAQKNPTAFYLCASSMVLNADTQYFGPGTRLTVL.

This clonotype was seen a few times. In DNA, the CDR3 is TGCGCCAGCAGCTTACAACGGGTCGACACAGATACGCAGTATTTT. Translated: CASSLQRVDTDTQYF. This chain connects TRBV5-1 to TRBJ2-3; D remains unclear. This CDR3 is 15 amino acids long. CDR1 is SGHRS, CDR2 YFSETQ, per germline. Trimming removed 2 bases from V and 2 bases from J, with 12 bases in between. The full variable domain, in which reference TRBV5-1 and TRBJ2-3 provide the parts outside the CDR3, is KAGVTQTPRYLIKTRGQQVTLSCSPISGHRSVSWYQQTPGQGLQFLFEYFSETQRNKGNFPGRFSGRQFSNSRSEMNVSTLELGDSALYLCASSLQRVDTDTQYFGPGTRLTVL.

The table lists this clonotype with a few counts. One end of the junction fails to match germline, which may point to a read error. The V and J genes are TRBV20-1 and TRBJ2-1, with TRBD1 matching 7 bases. This CDR3 region has 11 residues. The V gene's germline CDR1 is DFQATT and CDR2 SNEGSKA (reference sequence). Written as DNA, the CDR3 is TGCAGTGCTAGTGGAAGGGGGCCGCTGGTCTTC. This sequence encodes CSASGRGPLVF.

The chain has TRBV24-1 and TRBJ2-1; 12 bases map to TRBD2. The CDR3 is 16 residues long. V lost 0 bases and J lost 7; bases outside the gene matches: 3. From germline, CDR1 is KGHDR and CDR2 SFDVKD. The CDR3 nucleotides are TGTGCCACCAGTGATTTGAGTCTAGCGGGGGGGAATGAGCAGTTCTTC. Encoded protein: CATSDLSLAGGNEQFF.

This clonotype was detected a few times. This chain links TRBV6-5 with TRBJ1-1; D ambiguous. Looked up from germline, CDR1 is MNHEY and CDR2 is SVGAGI. Trimming took off 6 bases at V and 4 bases at J, with 12 bases between the two ends. CDR3 length: 13 residues. The CDR3 sequence is CASREQNPTEAFF. CDR3 bases: TGTGCCAGCAGGGAACAGAACCCCACTGAAGCTTTCTTT.

Only a few counts were recorded for this clonotype. The V and J genes are TRBV19 and TRBJ2-3; no reliable D call. V was clipped by 5 bases and J by 0 bases, with 9 bases between them. Germline CDR1 LNHDA, CDR2 SQIVND (reference sequence). This CDR3 region has 14 residues. The chain's CDR3 is CASSRQTSTDTQYF. The CDR3 DNA reads as TGTGCCAGTAGTCGGCAGACGAGCACAGATACGCAGTATTTT.

The gene calls are TRBV6-1 and TRBJ1-2, with a possible D match to TRBD1 (6 bases). Germline CDR1 and CDR2: MNHNS and SASEGT. The germline V and J ends were trimmed by 2 bases and 7 bases, with 17 bases remaining between them. The CDR3 covers 15 residues. CDR3 in amino acids: CASSERQDLSSGYTF. The CDR3 region has the DNA TGTGCCAGCAGTGAACGACAGGATCTCTCGAGTGGCTACACCTTC.

This clonotype has only a few counts. The chain recombines TRBV19 with TRBJ2-3; TRBD1 agrees at 8 bases. The CDR3 is 16 amino acids. Per germline, CDR1 LNHDA and CDR2 SQIVND (reference sequence). Trimming cost V 7 bases and J 0 bases; bases outside gene matches: 9. CDR3 sequence (DNA): TGTGCCAGTACCTCCAGGGGGCGGACTAGCACAGATACGCAGTATTTT. Its translation is CASTSRGRTSTDTQYF.

The gene calls are TRBV9 and TRBJ2-7; TRBD1 might be the D (6 bases). The CDR3 is 13 residues long. Germline V CDR1 and CDR2: SGDLS, YYNGEE. V dropped 1 base and J dropped 5 bases, with 10 bases sitting between them. The CDR3 nucleotides are TGTGCCAGCAGCGTATCCAGGGGCGACGAGCAGTACTTC. As protein: CASSVSRGDEQYF.

The CDR3 DNA reads TGCAGCGTAAGCGAGACTAACTATGGCTACACCTTC. Residues: CSVSETNYGYTF. The V and J genes are TRBV29-1 and TRBJ1-2; D remains ambiguous. Trimming removed 6 bases at V and 0 bases at J, with 8 bases between. The CDR3 covers 12 residues. Germline assignment: CDR1 SQVTM and CDR2 ANQGSEA.

This clonotype has a handful of counts. The chain combines TRBV5-1 with TRBJ1-2; D remains ambiguous. Germline V gene data show CDR1 as SGHRS and CDR2 as YFSETQ. The CDR3 sequence is 15 residues long. The V gene lost 1 base and the J gene lost 4 bases, with 14 bases spanning the gap. The CDR3 sequence is CASSLSFTRGYGYTF. The CDR3 DNA is TGCGCCAGCAGCTTGAGCTTCACTCGGGGCTATGGCTACACCTTC.

J is TRBJ2-4 and V is TRBV24-1; TRBD2 might be the D (5 bases). Germline assignment: CDR1 KGHDR and CDR2 SFDVKD. This CDR3 is built from 16 residues. V was trimmed by 3 bases and J by 0 bases, leaving 11 bases between them. The CDR3 sequence: CATSDPDGKAKNIQYF. The CDR3, as DNA: TGTGCCACCAGTGATCCCGACGGGAAAGCCAAAAACATTCAGTACTTC.

This sequence joins TRBV7-6 and TRBJ2-1; D is possibly TRBD2 (5 bases). This CDR3 contains 15 residues. Germline V gives CDR1 SGHVS, CDR2 FNYEAQ. V was shortened by 5 bases and J by 3 bases, with 14 bases between the two germline ends. The CDR3 protein is CASSPGNSLYNEQFF. The CDR3 nucleotides read TGTGCCAGCAGCCCGGGGAACAGCCTCTACAATGAGCAGTTCTTC.

Sample share makes this clonotype medium-sized. The germline gene is not matched at one end of the junction; a read error may be the cause. The rearrangement uses TRBV20-1 and TRBJ1-5; 8 nucleotides match TRBD1. The germline CDR1 and CDR2 sequences are DFQATT and SNEGSKA (reference sequence). CDR3 length: 13 residues. The CDR3 here is CSARAGGGQPQHF. DNA of the CDR3: TGCAGTGCGAGAGCAGGGGGCGGTCAGCCCCAGCATTTT.

This clonotype occurred many times. J is TRBJ2-1 and V is TRBV20-1; 7 nucleotides agree with TRBD1. The CDR3 is 13 residues long. The J segment lost 5 bases and the V segment lost 5 bases, leaving 6 bases of the junction unmatched. Germline CDR1 reads DFQATT; CDR2 reads SNEGSKA (reference sequence). The CDR3 is CSAGGQRHNEQFF. In DNA form, the CDR3 reads TGCAGTGCTGGGGGACAGCGGCACAATGAGCAGTTCTTC.

The chain couples TRBV4-1 to TRBJ2-6; the match to TRBD1 covers 10 bases. Looked up from germline, CDR1 is MGHRA and CDR2 is YSYEKL. J gave up 2 bases and V 4 bases, and 11 bases lay outside the gene matches. The CDR3 extends over 19 amino acids. CDR3 residues: CASSPTDGTGVAGANVLTF. CDR3 in DNA: TGCGCCAGCAGCCCAACGGACGGGACAGGGGTCGCTGGGGCCAACGTCCTGACTTTC.

This clonotype was picked up a small number of times. The rearrangement links TRBV14 to TRBJ1-3, with TRBD1 identical over 9 bases. The trim removed 4 bases at V and 0 bases at J, leaving 7 bases unmatched. The CDR3 length is 17 residues. The germline V gene has CDR1 SGHDN and CDR2 FVKESK. This CDR3 is CASSPLGQGPSGNTIYF. DNA of the CDR3: TGTGCCAGCAGCCCTCTGGGACAGGGCCCCTCTGGAAACACCATATATTTT.

The J gene is TRBJ2-5, the V gene TRBV6-2 or TRBV6-3; TRBD1 is a possible D gene (6 bases). Between the trimmed V and J ends, which lost 7 bases and 2 bases, there was a span of 14 bases. The CDR3 consists of 14 residues. CDR1 and CDR2 from the germline V gene are MNHEY and SVGEGT. For the CDR3, the DNA is TGTGCCAGCAACGTCTGGGGGCTGCAAGAGACCCAGTACTTC. Its protein is CASNVWGLQETQYF.